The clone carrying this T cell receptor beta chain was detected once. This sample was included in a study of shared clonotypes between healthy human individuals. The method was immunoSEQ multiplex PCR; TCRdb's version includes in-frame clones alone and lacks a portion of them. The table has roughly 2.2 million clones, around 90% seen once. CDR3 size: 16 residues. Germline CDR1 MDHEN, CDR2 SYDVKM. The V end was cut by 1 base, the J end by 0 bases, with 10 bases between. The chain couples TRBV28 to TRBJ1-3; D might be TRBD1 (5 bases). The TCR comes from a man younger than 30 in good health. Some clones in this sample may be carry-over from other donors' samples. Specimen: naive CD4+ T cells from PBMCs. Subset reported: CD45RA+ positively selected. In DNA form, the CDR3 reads TGTGCCAGCAGTTTATCCAGGGCGAGCTCTGGAAACACCATATATTTT. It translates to CASSLSRASSGNTIYF.